This is a list of T cell receptor beta chains from one sample in a study of regulatory T cells in long-lasting Graves disease. TCRdb itself ran the multiplex PCR reads through MiXCR, one entry per CDR3 protein. The table lists 390,000 or so distinct CDR3 sequences, around 11% of them singletons. These data were likewise used in another study, on T cells in Graves' hyperthyroidism and ophthalmopathy.

The starting material was peripheral blood mononuclear cells (PBMCs), obtained at new diagnosis, from a patient treated with antithyroid drugs. The receptors here all came from a woman between 18 and 30 years old with Graves disease. Both conserved end residues are part of each CDR3. The D gene is left open where the match is weak. Clone size, where shown, is once, few, many, or a class for clones that have expanded.

cdr3_aa	cdr3_nt	v_call	clone_size	j_call	d_call
CASSMGNEQFF	TGTGCCAGTAGTATGGGAAATGAGCAGTTCTTC	TRBV19	NA	TRBJ2-1	NA
CSVWDRHEQYF	TGCAGCGTCTGGGACAGGCACGAGCAGTACTTC	TRBV29-1	many	TRBJ2-7	TRBD1
CASSAYSYGYTF	TGTGCCAGCTCAGCCTACAGTTATGGCTACACCTTC	TRBV18	many	TRBJ1-2	NA
CASSYVGGSAEAFF	TGTGCCAGCAGTTACGTTGGGGGGTCGGCTGAAGCTTTCTTT	TRBV6-2/TRBV6-3	many	TRBJ1-1	NA
CASSPKVVYTEAFF	TGTGCCAGCAGCCCAAAAGTGGTGTACACTGAAGCTTTCTTT	TRBV7-6	NA	TRBJ1-1	NA
CASSEHPNYEQYF	TGCGCCAGCAGTGAACACCCTAACTACGAGCAGTACTTC	TRBV5-1	many	TRBJ2-7	NA
CASSFRSSKEYF	TGTGCCAGCAGTTTCCGCTCGAGCAAGGAGTACTTC	TRBV28	many	TRBJ2-7	NA
CSVEEGGSSYEQYF	TGCAGCGTTGAAGAAGGAGGGAGTTCCTACGAGCAGTACTTC	TRBV29-1	many	TRBJ2-7	NA
CSVEEAQVVWAQYF	TGCAGCGTTGAAGAGGCGCAGGTCGTTTGGGCCCAGTACTTC	TRBV29-1	few	TRBJ2-5	NA
CASSPSGGRAHEQYF	TGTGCCAGCAGCCCCTCGGGTGGGAGGGCCCACGAGCAGTACTTC	TRBV27	NA	TRBJ2-7	TRBD2
CASSPSPDRVGNTIYF	TGTGCCAGCTCACCTAGCCCGGACAGGGTCGGAAACACCATATATTTT	TRBV18	NA	TRBJ1-3	TRBD1
CASSSRDGYTF	TGTGCCAGCAGTTCCAGGGATGGCTACACCTTC	TRBV28	many	TRBJ1-2	NA
CASSSGTSGRALGGETQYF	TGTGCCAGCAGCTCCGGGACTAGCGGGAGGGCCCTCGGGGGAGAGACCCAGTACTTC	TRBV11-1	many	TRBJ2-5	TRBD2
CASSFRDRGGGYTF	TGTGCCAGCAGTTTCCGGGACAGGGGTGGTGGCTACACCTTC	TRBV5-1	many	TRBJ1-2	TRBD1
CASSPVGEPSGNTIYF	TGTGCCAGCAGTCCCGTAGGGGAGCCCTCTGGAAACACCATATATTTT	TRBV6-1	many	TRBJ1-3	NA
CASTPLGFGLALREQYF	TGTGCCAGCACCCCCCTAGGTTTCGGACTTGCTCTACGGGAGCAGTACTTC	TRBV11-2	many	TRBJ2-7	NA
CASSLLGLAPRAFF	TGTGCCAGCAGTTTGTTAGGTTTGGCCCCTAGGGCTTTCTTT	TRBV12-3/TRBV12-4	many	TRBJ1-1	NA
CASSRDRDSNEQFF	TGTGCCAGCAGTCGGGACAGGGATTCTAATGAGCAGTTCTTC	TRBV7-2	many	TRBJ2-1	TRBD1
CASSFSGTTDTQYF	TGTGCCAGCAGCTTTAGCGGGACCACAGATACGCAGTATTTT	TRBV7-3	many	TRBJ2-3	TRBD2
CASSQAPESGYEQYF	TGCGCCAGCAGCCAAGCCCCCGAGAGCGGGTACGAGCAGTACTTC	TRBV4-3	many	TRBJ2-7	NA
CASSPRTASYEQYF	TGTGCCAGCAGTCCACGGACGGCCTCCTACGAGCAGTACTTC	TRBV12-3/TRBV12-4	many	TRBJ2-7	NA
CASSPRTLNEETQYF	TGTGCCAGCTCACCTAGGACCCTGAACGAGGAGACCCAGTACTTC	TRBV18	NA	TRBJ2-5	NA
CASRARTGDANYGYTF	TGTGCCAGCAGAGCTCGTACAGGGGACGCTAACTATGGCTACACCTTC	TRBV6-1	NA	TRBJ1-2	TRBD1
CASSPTQFTRTHEAFF	TGTGCCAGCAGCCCCACGCAGTTCACCAGGACTCATGAAGCTTTCTTT	TRBV7-9	many	TRBJ1-1	NA
CASSRTGAQETQYF	TGTGCCAGCAGTCGGACAGGGGCACAAGAGACCCAGTACTTC	TRBV12-3/TRBV12-4	NA	TRBJ2-5	TRBD1
CASSLQVGMNTEAFF	TGCGCCAGCAGCTTGCAGGTTGGCATGAACACTGAAGCTTTCTTT	TRBV5-1	NA	TRBJ1-1	NA
CASSPTGGEDNEQFF	TGTGCCAGCAGTCCCACGGGAGGAGAGGACAATGAGCAGTTCTTC	TRBV12-3/TRBV12-4	few	TRBJ2-1	TRBD2
CASSLAGRGSETQYF	TGTGCCAGCAGCTTAGCCGGTCGAGGGTCTGAGACCCAGTACTTC	TRBV11-2	many	TRBJ2-5	NA